The 3 T cell receptor beta chains in this list originate from one sample, sequenced in a study of identical twins. Each CDR3 protein gets one entry after TCRdb re-called the 5' RACE reads with MiXCR. This repertoire shows 200,000 to 300,000 distinct CDR3 sequences, roughly 7% found once; its top ten account for 3.5% to 4%. These data also featured in a second study, about yellow fever vaccine responses in identical twins.

Source material: memory (CD45RO+) T cells sorted from blood. The receptors stem from a woman younger than 30 in good health.

This chain links TRBV3-1 with TRBJ2-2; 13 bases fit TRBD2. V trimming: 11 bases; J trimming: 2 bases; junction bases outside the gene matches: 20. This CDR3 has 20 amino acids. Germline CDR1 is LGHDT and CDR2 is YNNKEL (reference sequence). The CDR3 sequence is CASSQQVRLAGGQNTGELFF. As DNA, the CDR3 is TGTGCCTCCAGCCAACAGGTCCGACTAGCGGGGGGACAAAACACCGGGGAGCTGTTTTTT. The full variable domain, with the rest looked up from reference TRBV3-1 and TRBJ2-2, is DTAVSQTPKYLVTQMGNDKSIKCEQNLGHDTMYWYKQDSKKFLKIMFSYNNKELIINETVPNRFSPKSPDKAHLNLHINSLELGDSAVYFCASSQQVRLAGGQNTGELFFGEGSRLTVL.

This clonotype was seen ten or more times. The chain links TRBV5-1 to TRBJ2-5; 7 bases are a match to TRBD1. With 4 bases clipped from V and 5 bases from J, the junction kept 5 bases outside the gene matches. Germline values: CDR1 SGHRS, CDR2 YFSETQ. This CDR3 region has 13 residues. The CDR3 protein is CASSPRQGETQYF. The DNA for the CDR3 is TGCGCCAGCAGCCCCCGACAGGGTGAGACCCAGTACTTC.

This clonotype showed up just a few times. The chain is built from TRBV7-8 and TRBJ2-7; 8 bases agree with TRBD2. The J segment lost 2 bases and the V segment lost 7 bases, leaving 13 bases of the junction unmatched. The CDR3 is 16 residues long. Germline-derived CDR1 and CDR2 are SGHVS and FQNEAQ. The CDR3 coding sequence is TGTGCCAGCAACCCAACTAGCGGACCGAGAACCTACGAGCAGTACTTC. As protein: CASNPTSGPRTYEQYF.